This entry lists 23 T cell receptor beta chains sequenced from one sample in a study of T cell repertoires in cytomegalovirus infection. TCRdb re-called the reads with MiXCR, one entry per CDR3 protein. The table lists some 590,000 distinct CDR3 sequences, under 45% of them singletons. Antigens for these TCRs are unknown. Specimen: cultured PBMCs, collected from culture after CMV antigen stimulation. The receptors were gathered from a human donor in good health (CMV status not recorded). Some clones in this sample may be carry-over from other donors' samples.

This rearrangement joins TRBV2 to TRBJ2-1; TRBD1 is a possible D gene (7 bases). Germline CDR1 and CDR2: SNHLY and FYNNEI. The CDR3 length is 15 residues. Trimming stripped 8 bases from V and 10 bases from J, with 24 bases between. This chain's CDR3 is CASDTQGGAIGEQFF. For the CDR3, the DNA is TGTGCCAGCGACACTCAGGGGGGCGCAATCGGCGAGCAGTTCTTC.

This chain uses TRBV25-1 with TRBJ1-2; D is perhaps TRBD1 (5 bases). V was pared by 5 bases and J by 5 bases, with 18 bases between. The CDR3 loop spans 15 amino acids. Germline CDR1 reads MGHDK; CDR2 reads SYGVNS. In DNA, the CDR3 is TGTGCCAGCAGTCCAGGCGGGACGGGACTTTATGGCTACACCTTC. Amino acids: CASSPGGTGLYGYTF.

This clonotype was detected a few times. V usage is TRBV7-2 and J usage is TRBJ2-7; 7 bases are a match to TRBD2. Trimming at V came to 8 bases and at J to 5 bases, leaving 6 bases not matched to a gene. Germline CDR1 is SGHTA and CDR2 is FQGNSA. CDR3 length: 12 amino acids. CDR3: CASGQLANEQYF. The CDR3 DNA reads as TGTGCCAGCGGACAACTAGCGAACGAGCAGTACTTC.

V usage is TRBV25-1 and J usage is TRBJ2-1, with 12 bases matching TRBD2. This CDR3 region has 20 residues. The germline V gene encodes CDR1 MGHDK and CDR2 SYGVNS. V was pared by 1 base and J by 0 bases, with 10 bases of the junction left unmatched. In DNA form, the CDR3 reads TGTGCCAGCAGTGAATCACCGGGACTAGCGGGCCGGAGCTCCTACAATGAGCAGTTCTTC. Its protein is CASSESPGLAGRSSYNEQFF.

The gene calls are TRBV6-2 or TRBV6-3 and TRBJ1-5; D is ambiguous. There are 14 residues in the CDR3. Germline V gives CDR1 MNHEY, CDR2 SVGEGT. V lost 2 bases to trimming and J lost 6 bases, with 11 bases between them. CDR3 bases: TGTGCCAGCAGTTACATACCTGGCGGTCAGCCCCAGCATTTT. Residues: CASSYIPGGQPQHF.

V is TRBV4-2 and J is TRBJ2-1; 12 nucleotides align to TRBD2. The CDR3 is 15 residues long. The germline CDR1 and CDR2 sequences are LGHNA and YNFKEQ. The trim removed 0 bases at V and 9 bases at J, leaving 3 bases unmatched. CDR3 sequence: CASSQEMGLAGEQFF. CDR3 coding DNA: TGTGCCAGCAGCCAAGAAATGGGACTAGCGGGTGAGCAGTTCTTC.

V usage is TRBV6-1 and J usage is TRBJ2-5; 7 bases match TRBD2. This CDR3 comprises 15 residues. Germline values: CDR1 MNHNS, CDR2 SASEGT. The V segment lost 4 bases and the J segment 5 bases; nucleotides outside the gene matches: 10. CDR3 bases: TGTGCCAGCAGTGCAGGAGGGAGGGCCGGGGAGACCCAGTACTTC. It specifies CASSAGGRAGETQYF.

This clonotype was seen only a few times. The V call is TRBV6-5, the J call TRBJ2-2; 12 bases match TRBD2. Germline loops: CDR1 MNHEY, CDR2 SVGAGI. The ends lost 6 bases at V and 6 bases at J; junction bases unmatched: 11. The CDR3 runs to 17 residues. CDR3 bases: TGTGCCAGCAGCACGACTAGCGGGAGTATTCGGGCCGGGGAGCTGTTTTTT. Translating it yields CASSTTSGSIRAGELFF.

V usage is TRBV4-3 and J usage is TRBJ2-3; TRBD2 might be the D (6 bases). From germline, CDR1 is LGHNA and CDR2 YSLEER. The CDR3 has 18 amino acids. V gave up 0 bases and J gave up 1 base, with 17 bases separating them. The CDR3 sequence is CASSQEVPAGLRTDTQYF. CDR3 nucleotides: TGCGCCAGCAGCCAAGAGGTACCAGCGGGCCTCCGCACAGATACGCAGTATTTT.

This clonotype turned up a few times. The chain links TRBV12-3 or TRBV12-4 to TRBJ2-7; weak D call: TRBD2 (6 bases). V dropped 2 bases and J dropped 7 bases, with 15 bases sitting between them. There are 14 residues in the CDR3. The CDR3 DNA reads TGTGCCAGCAGTTTATGGGGGGACCCCCCTGAGCAGTACTTC. Translated, it gives CASSLWGDPPEQYF.

V is TRBV19 and J is TRBJ2-2, with TRBD2 identical over 8 bases. With 3 bases clipped from V and 6 bases from J, the junction kept 6 bases outside the gene matches. The length of the CDR3 is 15 residues. CDR1 and CDR2 from the germline V gene are LNHDA and SQIVND (reference sequence). In DNA, the CDR3 is TGTGCCAGTAGTATCAGAGCGGGGGTCCCCGGGGAGCTGTTTTTT. It encodes CASSIRAGVPGELFF. The full variable domain, in which reference TRBV19 and TRBJ2-2 provide the parts outside the CDR3, is DGGITQSPKYLFRKEGQNVTLSCEQNLNHDAMYWYRQDPGQGLRLIYYSQIVNDFQKGDIAEGYSVSREKKESFPLTVTSAQKNPTAFYLCASSIRAGVPGELFFGEGSRLTVL.

This chain connects TRBV11-3 to TRBJ2-1; D is perhaps TRBD1 (7 bases). This CDR3 contains 15 residues. V was pared by 5 bases and J by 6 bases, with 17 bases between. Germline V lookup: CDR1 SGHNT, CDR2 YENEEA. Here the CDR3 reads CASSPGGILSNEQFF. CDR3 DNA: TGTGCCAGCAGCCCAGGGGGGATTTTGAGCAATGAGCAGTTCTTC.

The chain employs TRBV12-3 or TRBV12-4 and TRBJ2-5, with TRBD1 as a possible D gene (6 bases). The CDR3 is made up of 18 amino acids. V shed 3 bases and J shed 2 bases, with 22 bases lying between them. CDR3 sequence reads: CASSFVGHQKGIQETQYF. CDR3 sequence (DNA): TGTGCCAGCAGTTTCGTGGGACACCAGAAAGGGATTCAAGAGACCCAGTACTTC.

This clonotype occurred a few times. V and J are TRBV7-9 and TRBJ2-5, with D uncertain. Germline CDR1 reads SEHNR; CDR2 reads FQNEAQ (reference sequence). This CDR3 is 13 amino acids long. V lost 4 bases to trimming and J lost 5 bases, with 11 bases between them. CDR3 sequence: CASSYSPWETQYF. DNA for the CDR3: TGTGCCAGCAGCTATTCCCCATGGGAGACCCAGTACTTC.

The chain uses TRBV6-6 and TRBJ2-1; TRBD2 matches 13 bases. This CDR3 has 17 amino acids. Trimming cost V 6 bases and J 5 bases; bases outside gene matches: 10. Germline V gives CDR1 MNHNY, CDR2 SVGAGI (reference sequence). In DNA form, the CDR3 reads TGTGCCAGCAGGCGCACGACTAGCGGGGGGATCAACAATGAGCAGTTCTTC. It specifies CASRRTTSGGINNEQFF.

The V gene is TRBV27, the J gene TRBJ2-7; 9 bases line up with TRBD2. Losses at the gene ends were 1 base for V and 3 bases for J; bases not matched to a gene: 4. The CDR3 contains 15 residues. Germline-derived CDR1 and CDR2 are MNHEY and SMNVEV (reference sequence). CDR3 protein: CASSLWAGGSYEQYF. The CDR3 coding sequence is TGTGCCAGCAGTTTATGGGCGGGAGGGAGCTACGAGCAGTACTTC.

The V call is TRBV7-9, the J call TRBJ2-3; 7 positions agree with TRBD2. J was trimmed by 4 bases and V by 2 bases; bases with no gene match: 6. The CDR3 is made up of 15 amino acids. Germline CDR1 and CDR2: SEHNR and FQNEAQ (reference sequence). The CDR3: CASSLRAGASDTQYF. DNA of the CDR3: TGTGCCAGCAGCTTAAGGGCGGGAGCTTCAGATACGCAGTATTTT.

This clonotype was observed a few times. V and J are TRBV7-6 and TRBJ2-5; 9 bases line up with TRBD2. V was clipped by 5 bases and J by 0 bases; unmatched bases: 7. The germline V gene encodes CDR1 SGHVS and CDR2 FNYEAQ. This CDR3 is 16 amino acids long. CDR3: CASSLGLAKYQETQYF. In nucleotides, the CDR3 is TGTGCCAGCAGCCTCGGACTAGCGAAGTACCAAGAGACCCAGTACTTC. Drawing the rest from reference TRBV7-6 and TRBJ2-5, the complete variable domain is GAGVSQSPRYKVTKRGQDVALRCDPISGHVSLYWYRQALGQGPEFLTYFNYEAQQDKSGLPNDRFSAERPEGSISTLTIQRTEQRDSAMYRCASSLGLAKYQETQYFGPGTRLLVL.

The V call is TRBV7-6, the J call TRBJ2-2; D remains unclear. Germline V gene lookup returns CDR1 SGHVS and CDR2 FNYEAQ. CDR3 length: 14 amino acids. The V and J ends lost 2 bases and 10 bases respectively, with 14 bases between them. The CDR3 nucleotides are TGTGCCAGCAGCTTAACGGCCGCAGTCGAGGAGCTGTTTTTT. Protein product: CASSLTAAVEELFF.

V gene TRBV6-1 combines with J gene TRBJ2-5; possibly TRBD1 for D (6 bases). Germline-derived CDR1 and CDR2 are MNHNS and SASEGT. There are 15 residues in the CDR3. Trimming took off 5 bases at V and 2 bases at J, with 15 bases between the two ends. CDR3 coding DNA: TGTGCCAGCAGTTACAGGGCAGGGAGACAAGAGACCCAGTACTTC. Encoded protein: CASSYRAGRQETQYF.

The J gene is TRBJ1-5, the V gene TRBV7-6; the D gene is possibly TRBD1 (6 bases). The CDR3 runs to 15 residues. The V gene's germline CDR1 is SGHVS and CDR2 FNYEAQ. V gave up 5 bases and J gave up 0 bases, with 11 bases separating them. CDR3 protein: CASSADRYSNQPQHF. For the CDR3, the DNA is TGTGCCAGCAGCGCGGACAGATATAGCAATCAGCCCCAGCATTTT.

The table lists this clonotype with a few counts. The chain is built from TRBV7-8 and TRBJ2-4; D possibly matches TRBD1 or TRBD2 (7 bases each). The ends were cut back, 5 bases at V and 8 bases at J, with 19 bases in the middle. Germline V gives CDR1 SGHVS, CDR2 FQNEAQ. The CDR3 consists of 15 residues. In nucleotides, the CDR3 is TGTGCCAGCAGCCCACGGGCCAGGGGGAGGGACATTCAGTACTTC. It translates to CASSPRARGRDIQYF.

J is TRBJ2-3 and V is TRBV7-9; 7 bases are shared with TRBD2. With V trimmed by 4 bases and J by 7 bases, 17 bases remained unmatched. The CDR3 length is 17 residues. CDR1 and CDR2 from the germline V gene are SEHNR and FQNEAQ (reference sequence). The CDR3 sequence: CASSSPSASGRRNTQYF. The CDR3 bases are TGTGCCAGCAGCTCCCCATCGGCTAGCGGCAGGAGAAATACGCAGTATTTT.